This TCR beta chain was sequenced in a study of blood T cell repertoires in COVID-19. Study-level background: COVID-19 samples, acute and convalescent, were from the United States, Italy and Spain. PBMCs, B-cell-depleted T cells, or T cells were the source of the cDNA or gDNA that made up the material.

CDR3 size: 19 residues. In the original processing: Nucleated cell counts were estimated from reference gene primer amplification. The method was immunoSEQ multiplex PCR; TCRdb's version includes in-frame clones alone and lacks a portion of them. Clone size and V and J calls were adopted from that table, with D and trimming inferred from the DNA. The top ten clones hold approximately 15% of a sample with more than 40,000 clones, 85% to 90% of them seen once. The sequenced sample was peripheral blood. This clonotype was obtained from a human donor in a cohort sampled during active COVID-19. The rearrangement links TRBV21-1 to TRBJ2-7; the table's D call TRBD2 went unverified against the DNA. TRBV21-1 is a known pseudogene. The CDR3 here is CASSKRGVPRTSGHYEQYF. CDR3 sequence (DNA): TGTGCCAGCAGCAAAAGAGGAGTTCCCAGGACTAGCGGACACTACGAGCAGTACTTC.